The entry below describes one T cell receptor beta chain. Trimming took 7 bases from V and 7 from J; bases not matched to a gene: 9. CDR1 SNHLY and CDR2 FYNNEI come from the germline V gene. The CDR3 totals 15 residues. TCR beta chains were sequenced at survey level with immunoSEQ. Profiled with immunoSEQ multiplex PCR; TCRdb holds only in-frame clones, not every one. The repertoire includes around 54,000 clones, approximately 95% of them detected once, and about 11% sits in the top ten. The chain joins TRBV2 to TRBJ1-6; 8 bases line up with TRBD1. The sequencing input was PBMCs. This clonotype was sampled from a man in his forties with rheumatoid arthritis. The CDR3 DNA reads TGTGCCAGCATCTCCAGGGCAGGGGGCAATTCACCCCTCCACTTT. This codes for CASISRAGGNSPLHF. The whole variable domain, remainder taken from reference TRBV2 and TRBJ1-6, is EPEVTQTPSHQVTQMGQEVILRCVPISNHLYFYWYRQILGQKVEFLVSFYNNEISEKSEIFDDQFSVERPDGSNFTLKIRSTKLEDSAMYFCASISRAGGNSPLHFGNGTRLTVT.